The table lists the clone carrying this T cell receptor beta chain with a few counts. Using immunoSEQ multiplex PCR, the repertoire was profiled, and TCRdb retains in-frame clones only, with some absent. The sample shows 89,000 or so clones, 86% of them seen only once. CDR3 length: 12 residues. Germline CDR1 SGHDN, CDR2 FVKESK. V gave up 4 bases and J gave up 7 bases, with 9 bases separating them. This sample was taken from a study of blood T cell repertoires in COVID-19. What was sequenced was peripheral blood. The sequence came from a man between 45 and 60 years old with active COVID-19. The V and J genes are TRBV14 and TRBJ2-3; D remains ambiguous. The CDR3, as DNA: TGTGCCAGCAGCCGGGCGAGTTATACGCAGTATTTT. This encodes CASSRASYTQYF.